This is a list of T cell receptor beta chains from one sample in a study of blood T cell repertoires in COVID-19. The data were produced by immunoSEQ multiplex PCR, yet TCRdb's version contains in-frame clones alone and is incomplete. The sample has 85,000 to 90,000 clones; around nine tenths are singletons. Material: peripheral blood. Source of these receptors: an elderly man with active or convalescent COVID-19. Each CDR3 is given with its conserved first and last residue. D genes are given only for firm matches. Part of the rows lack a size; the others show once, few, many or a class for expanded clones.

v_gene,abundance,d_gene,j_gene,CDR3aa,CDR3nt
TRBV5-4,.,.,TRBJ2-1,CASSPGTSLYNEQFF,TGTGCCAGCAGCCCCGGGACTTCCTTATACAATGAGCAGTTCTTC
TRBV7-9,.,.,TRBJ2-7,CASSPVVRYEQYF,TGTGCCAGCAGCCCAGTCGTTCGCTACGAGCAGTACTTC
TRBV19,once,TRBD1,TRBJ1-2,CASSNRDRGPYGYTF,TGTGCCAGTAGTAACCGGGACAGGGGACCCTATGGCTACACCTTC
TRBV14,.,.,TRBJ2-5,CASSLSQLSGTQYF,TGTGCCAGCAGCCTATCGCAACTATCGGGGACCCAGTACTTC
TRBV7-8,.,TRBD1,TRBJ2-7,CASSLESGQGYEQYF,TGTGCCAGCAGCTTAGAATCTGGACAGGGGTACGAGCAGTACTTC
TRBV19,.,TRBD1,TRBJ2-7,CASSPRTGAAYEQYF,TGTGCCAGTAGTCCCAGGACAGGGGCAGCCTACGAGCAGTACTTC
TRBV3-1/TRBV3-2,.,TRBD2,TRBJ2-1,CASSQVLAGGPSFF,TGTGCCAGCAGCCAAGTACTAGCGGGAGGGCCGTCGTTCTTC
TRBV19,.,TRBD1,TRBJ1-2,CASSIAGQTYGYTF,TGTGCCAGTAGTATAGCGGGACAGACCTATGGCTACACCTTC
TRBV7-9,.,TRBD1,TRBJ1-4,CASSSTGVWIEKLFF,TGTGCCAGCAGCTCTACAGGGGTGTGGATTGAAAAACTGTTTTTT
TRBV3-1/TRBV3-2,.,TRBD1,TRBJ2-2,CASSLTGTGVTGELFF,TGTGCCAGCAGCCTTACCGGGACAGGAGTCACCGGGGAGCTGTTTTTT
TRBV18,.,.,TRBJ2-7,CASSPPLSGSPYEQYF,TGTGCCAGCTCACCACCTCTATCCGGGAGTCCCTACGAGCAGTACTTC
TRBV7-2,.,TRBD2,TRBJ2-7,CASSPRTSGSLQYF,TGTGCCAGCAGCCCGAGGACTAGCGGGTCCCTTCAGTACTTC
TRBV4-2,once,.,TRBJ2-2,CASSQPRGGTNTGELFF,TGTGCCAGCAGCCAACCACGGGGCGGGACCAACACCGGGGAGCTGTTTTTT
TRBV12-5,.,TRBD2,TRBJ2-3,CASGSHERGDTQYF,TGTGCTAGTGGTTCCCATGAGCGGGGGGATACGCAGTATTTT
TRBV28,.,.,TRBJ1-2,CASSSSLTNYGYTF,TGTGCCAGCAGTTCTAGCTTAACCAACTATGGCTACACCTTC
TRBV9,.,TRBD2,TRBJ2-2,CASSAAPLAGGPGTGELFF,TGTGCCAGCAGCGCGGCCCCTCTAGCGGGAGGGCCTGGCACCGGGGAGCTGTTTTTT
TRBV19,.,TRBD1,TRBJ1-2,CASNPGQGGEPYGYTF,TGTGCCAGTAATCCAGGACAGGGCGGGGAGCCCTATGGCTACACCTTC
TRBV16,.,TRBD1,TRBJ2-3,CASNDRARTDTQYF,TGTGCCAGCAACGACAGGGCCCGCACAGATACGCAGTATTTT
TRBV4-1,.,.,TRBJ1-4,CASSQDEAANEKLFF,TGCGCCAGCAGCCAAGATGAGGCAGCTAATGAAAAACTGTTTTTT
TRBV7-2,.,.,TRBJ1-2,CASSYHPTGSNYGYTF,TGTGCCAGCAGCTACCACCCGACAGGATCTAACTATGGCTACACCTTC
TRBV7-2,.,.,TRBJ1-1,CASSFREGTEAFF,TGTGCCAGCAGCTTCAGGGAAGGCACTGAAGCTTTCTTT
TRBV6-2/TRBV6-3,many,.,TRBJ1-1,CASSDPGFTEAFF,TGTGCCAGCAGTGACCCAGGGTTCACTGAAGCTTTCTTT
TRBV28,.,TRBD2,TRBJ2-2,CASILRLAGTGELFF,TGTGCCAGCATCTTACGACTAGCGGGCACCGGGGAGCTGTTTTTT
TRBV3-1/TRBV3-2,.,.,TRBJ1-2,CASSDPGGPGYTF,TGTGCCAGCAGCGACCCGGGAGGGCCTGGCTACACCTTC
TRBV24-1,.,TRBD1,TRBJ2-5,CATGGSGTGRSETQYF,TGTGCCACCGGGGGGTCGGGGACAGGGAGATCAGAGACCCAGTACTTC
TRBV19,.,.,TRBJ1-5,CASSMTGIVGQPQHF,TGTGCCAGTAGTATGACGGGTATTGTGGGTCAGCCCCAGCATTTT
TRBV15,.,TRBD1,TRBJ1-2,CATGQGVGYTF,TGTGCCACGGGACAGGGAGTAGGCTACACCTTC
TRBV18,once,.,TRBJ2-1,CASSPISPGEWNEQFF,TGTGCCAGCTCACCGATTAGTCCGGGGGAGTGGAATGAGCAGTTCTTC
TRBV7-9,.,.,TRBJ1-1,CASSLVGTNTEAFF,TGTGCCAGCAGCTTAGTGGGCACGAACACTGAAGCTTTCTTT
TRBV30,.,.,TRBJ2-4,CAWSQGGDIQYF,TGTGCCTGGAGTCAGGGCGGGGACATTCAGTACTTC
TRBV27,.,TRBD1,TRBJ2-7,CASSPRGRTGGTYEQYF,TGTGCCAGCAGTCCACGCGGGAGGACAGGGGGGACCTACGAGCAGTACTTC
TRBV7-9,few,TRBD1,TRBJ1-1,CASITGDNTEAFF,TGTGCCAGTATAACAGGGGATAACACTGAAGCTTTCTTT